A single T cell receptor beta chain is shown here with its context. One end of the junction is discordant with germline, which a read error may explain. The length of the CDR3 is 11 residues. The V gene's germline CDR1 is DFQATT and CDR2 SNEGSKA (reference sequence). This entry comes from a study of blood T cell repertoires in COVID-19. Sequencing used immunoSEQ multiplex PCR; TCRdb keeps in-frame clones, though not all of them. This table holds around 91,000 clones, approximately 85% found once. This chain links TRBV20-1 with TRBJ1-6, with D perhaps matching TRBD1 (5 bases). The clonotype comes from a human donor in a cohort sampled during active COVID-19. Material: peripheral blood. The CDR3 DNA reads as TGCAGTGCTAGAGATAAACACAGGATAACCTTT. Protein: CSARDKHRITF.